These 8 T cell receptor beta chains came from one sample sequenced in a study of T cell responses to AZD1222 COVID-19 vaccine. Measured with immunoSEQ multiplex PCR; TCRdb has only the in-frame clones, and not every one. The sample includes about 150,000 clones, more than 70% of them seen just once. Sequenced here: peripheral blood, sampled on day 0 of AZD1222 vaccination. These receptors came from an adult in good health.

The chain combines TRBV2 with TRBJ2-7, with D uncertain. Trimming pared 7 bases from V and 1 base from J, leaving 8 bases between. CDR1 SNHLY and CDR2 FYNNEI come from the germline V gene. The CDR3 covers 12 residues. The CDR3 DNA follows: TGTGCCAGCAAGCGAGAGTCCTACGAGCAGTACTTC. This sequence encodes CASKRESYEQYF.

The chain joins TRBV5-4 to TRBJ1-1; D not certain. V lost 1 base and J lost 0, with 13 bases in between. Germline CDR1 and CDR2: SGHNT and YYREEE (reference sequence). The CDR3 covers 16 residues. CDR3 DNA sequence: TGTGCCAGCAGCTTGTTTAAGAGAACCATGAACACTGAAGCTTTCTTT. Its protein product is CASSLFKRTMNTEAFF.

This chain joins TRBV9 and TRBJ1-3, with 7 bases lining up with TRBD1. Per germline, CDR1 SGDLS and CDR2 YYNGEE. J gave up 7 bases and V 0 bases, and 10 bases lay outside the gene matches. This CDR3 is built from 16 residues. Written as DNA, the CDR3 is TGTGCCAGCAGCGTAGAAGTAGGGGGCTTCGGGAACACCATATATTTT. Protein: CASSVEVGGFGNTIYF.

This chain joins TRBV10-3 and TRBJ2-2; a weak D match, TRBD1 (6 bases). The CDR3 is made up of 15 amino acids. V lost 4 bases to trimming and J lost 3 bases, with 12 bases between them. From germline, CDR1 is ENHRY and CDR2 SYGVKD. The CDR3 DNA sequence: TGTGCCATCAGTGGCGACAGGACCTACACCGGGGAGCTGTTTTTT. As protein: CAISGDRTYTGELFF.

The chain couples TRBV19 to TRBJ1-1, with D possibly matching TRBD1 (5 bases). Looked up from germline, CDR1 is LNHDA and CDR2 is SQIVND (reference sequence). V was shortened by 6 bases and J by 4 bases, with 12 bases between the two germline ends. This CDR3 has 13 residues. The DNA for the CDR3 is TGTGCCAGTAGGGAGACGGGGGGCACTGAAGCTTTCTTT. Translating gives CASRETGGTEAFF.

CDR3 DNA: TGTGCCAGCAGTACCGGGACAGGGGGTTTTCAGCCCCAGCATTTT. Its translation: CASSTGTGGFQPQHF. V and J are TRBV6-5 and TRBJ1-5; 11 nucleotides align to TRBD1. V was clipped by 5 bases and J by 6 bases; unmatched bases: 6. Germline lookup yields CDR1 MNHEY and CDR2 SVGAGI. CDR3 length: 15 residues.

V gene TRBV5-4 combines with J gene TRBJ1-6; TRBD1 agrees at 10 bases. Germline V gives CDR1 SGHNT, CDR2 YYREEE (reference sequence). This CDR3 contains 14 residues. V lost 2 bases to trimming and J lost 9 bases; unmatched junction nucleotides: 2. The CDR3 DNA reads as TGTGCCAGCAGCTTTCGGGACAGGGGTTCACCCCTCCACTTT. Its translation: CASSFRDRGSPLHF.

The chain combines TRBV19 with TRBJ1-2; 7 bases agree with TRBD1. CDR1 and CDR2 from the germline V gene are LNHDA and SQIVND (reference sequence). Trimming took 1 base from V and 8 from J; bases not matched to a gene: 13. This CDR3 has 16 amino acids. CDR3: CASSIGVTGLGRGYTF. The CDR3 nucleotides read TGTGCCAGTAGTATAGGGGTGACAGGGCTGGGCAGAGGCTACACCTTC.